This T cell receptor beta chain was captured in a study of cytomegalovirus exposure and HLA in healthy donors (dated by TCRdb to about 2017). With respect to the entire study: An earlier analysis of 587 of the donors reported around 280 Gb of sequence data and 90 million to 120 million unique TCR beta sequences obtained from around 170 million T cells. An early release covering more than 500 HLA-typed donors comprised around 300 gigabases of sequencing data and around 86 million unique TCR sequences. The genetic ancestry cluster associated with self-reported Caucasian donors included around 76% of the 398 genotyped donors. The study aimed to test whether signatures of past pathogen exposure could be identified by cataloging public T cell receptors. The T cell repertoires of several hundred subjects were profiled by immunosequencing and related to cytomegalovirus serostatus. Besides the first cohort of 666 subjects, a separate validation cohort made up of roughly 130 different subjects was used. To predict cytomegalovirus infection status, the study brought together high-throughput TCR immunosequencing, statistical association of individual TCRs with disease status, and machine learning. In a later analysis, previously published TCR beta repertoires from about 640 donors were re-analyzed and high-resolution HLA genotyping was added so that TCR occurrence patterns could be studied. The later analysis used no new phenotypic data to find candidate immune exposures, relying instead on TCR beta sequences and their occurrence across donors. To decide whether each TCR beta V gene segment behaved as functional or pseudogenic, an earlier analysis of fewer than 750 of the donors relied on high-throughput TCR beta sequencing. Donor age, sex, ethnicity and CMV serostatus were compiled together with the repertoire data. Genome-wide SNP genotypes for about 65% of the roughly 700 donors were used in a later genetic analysis, which treated that subset as a discovery cohort. Every discovery cohort repertoire had been produced on one sequencing platform. HLA typing covered class I and class II loci at four-digit resolution. The number of donors typed differed by locus, with roughly 629-640 for A, B, C, DRB1 and DQB1, 522 for DQA1, 606 for DPA1, and some 450 for DPB1. A handful of DR-DQ haplotypes were treated as single units for association and clustering because of strong linkage in the cohort. Across approximately 400 genotyped donors of the cohort, an average of about 240,000 unique TCR beta nucleotide sequences per donor were sequenced, and roughly a sixth of those sequences were non-productive. Overall results and qualifications from the work: Some IMGT-functional V segments, including TRBV6-2 and TRBV6-3, could not be distinguished by the 87-base-pair reads and were therefore excluded. In both the original and validation cohorts, the classifier was reported to diagnose cytomegalovirus status with high specificity and sensitivity. A later analysis associated 16,951 TCR beta sequences with specific HLA alleles at a false discovery rate of 0.05. For the cohort, immune exposure information was limited to CMV serostatus. According to a later genetic analysis, donors in an Asian-associated ancestry cluster had fewer N-insertions in productive TCRs than the approximately 710-donor mean. A cluster of highly shared sequence variants was judged likely to represent a technical artifact of the sequencing pipeline. Linkage disequilibrium might explain the correlated functional status among segregating V segments, but an unknown experimental factor could not be excluded. In this cohort, only TCR beta chains were sequenced, and detectable features were limited by the absence of alpha or paired-chain data. An earlier analysis of approximately 540 of the donors showed that most TCR beta V segments appeared in productive rearrangements either about 87% or about 30% of the time, which broadly matched IMGT annotations. Most TCR sequences were seen in very few donors, while some public TCRs were found in many individuals. According to a later analysis, most CMV-associated TCR beta chains appeared to be HLA-restricted, and the HLA associations seemed to be driven largely by CMV exposure. In a later genetic analysis, a missense DCLRE1C variant was associated with V-gene and J-gene trimming of TCR beta chains, and the association was replicated in an independent cohort. According to a later analysis, TCR association rates differed among HLA loci, with DRB1 alleles showing the most associated TCRs and HLA-C alleles showing the fewest. Three of the identified cytomegalovirus-associated TCR beta chains were confirmed in vitro to be specific for cytomegalovirus antigens. A further reported finding was that TCR beta sequences accurately predicted the HLA-A and HLA-B alleles for most subjects in the first cohort. A later analysis reported that several top co-occurrence clusters appeared linked to parvovirus B19, influenza, CMV and Epstein-Barr virus. It was suggested by the authors that the approach could potentially be generalized to other disease states and immunological phenotypes. About 15 rarely observed V segments, including chromosome 9 orphons, were excluded from the earlier analysis of about 610 of the donors because counts were too low. Because HLA typing was missing for some donors at each locus, association tests included only the typed subset. A later analysis found that HLA-associated TCR beta chains were more clonally expanded and had lower generation probabilities than equally common non-associated chains. Strong co-occurrence of HLA alleles, especially DR and DQ, made assigning TCR associations to individual alleles difficult. In the study, about 150 TCR beta chains were listed as associated with cytomegalovirus. Roughly uniform sequencing depth across donors was assumed in presence/absence analyses, although this assumption may not hold.

The cohort consisted of 670 or so healthy bone marrow donors. Cohort members were all nominally healthy when sampled, although unrecorded immune exposures were likely present. The donor tested CMV seronegative and was one of the 352 seronegative cohort members. A peripheral blood sample was collected from each donor, and TCR beta sequencing was performed on peripheral blood mononuclear cells. Genomic DNA was extracted from the blood cell samples with the Qiagen DNeasy Blood Extraction Kit. Taken from cysteine to phenylalanine, the CDR3 has 18 residues. Only the CDR3 region is kept as DNA, spanning 54 bases read in frame from base 1. The CDR1 and CDR2 encoded by the germline V gene (reference sequence) are WNHNN and SYGVQD. V ends up 2 bases short and J 2 bases short, with an unmatched junction base count of 7. This clone was picked up a small number of times. Its antigen is still unknown. Qualities for individual bases were not recorded, and no much larger clone is one base off.

Preparation of the library involved the immunoSEQ multiplex PCR assay. A mixture of 60 forward primers for TCR Vbeta segments and 13 reverse primers for TCR Jbeta segments was used in the multiplex PCR. A multiplex PCR assay on genomic DNA amplified the CDR3 region of rearranged TCR beta genes. Amplified TCR beta libraries were sequenced as 87-base-pair reads on the Illumina HiSeq System. Per the source publication's procedure: A later analysis counted tens of millions of unique TCR beta chains across the roughly 700 repertoires, and around 9.9 million of these chains were shared by at least two donors. A nearest-neighbor algorithm error-corrected the raw reads and collapsed the reads into unique sequences, merging closely related sequences to remove PCR and sequencing errors. V, D and J gene segments were assigned by aligning CDR3 sequences to IMGT reference sequences. For a sequence to be retained, a match of at least six nucleotides to both a V gene segment and a J gene segment was required. A rearrangement was called productive if the CDR3 had no stop codons and remained in frame with V and J, and every other rearrangement was called non-productive. CDR3 was defined according to IMGT convention as the region running from the second conserved V-encoded cysteine to the conserved J-encoded phenylalanine. The earlier analysis of about 610 of the donors excluded sequences that lacked an unambiguous match to a single V gene segment. An earlier analysis of several hundred of the donors classified V segments as functional when productive rearrangements were above 56.7% and as segregating when the standard deviation between donors was above 5%. A statistical classification framework was developed to diagnose cytomegalovirus status using the catalog of TCR beta chain sequences. In a later analysis, TCR nucleotide sequences were compared against IMGT/GENE-DB human TR gene sequences so that V and J genes could be assigned. The TCRdist pipeline was used in a later analysis to assign CDR3 sequences and most-parsimonious VDJ recombination scenarios. In a later analysis, every TCR beta chain was defined by the combination of its CDR3 amino acid sequence and its V-gene family, and reads without a unique V-gene family were dropped. As a way to deal with suspected cross-contamination and a sequencing artifact, a later analysis dropped 592 nucleotide sequences that were highly shared and had low generation probability. In a later analysis, a clonal expansion index for each public chain was calculated from normalized within-repertoire ranks of inferred template counts. In a later analysis, generation probabilities were computed with a VDJ recombination model fitted to out-of-frame rearrangements, and the resulting probabilities were checked against IGoR. In a later analysis, TCR-TCR, TCR-HLA and TCR-CMV co-occurrence was scored with hypergeometric tests, and a repertoire-size bias correction was applied to TCR pairs. In a later analysis, false discovery rates were estimated by permuting HLA or CMV assignments 20 times. A later analysis grouped co-occurring TCRs with DBSCAN, adding TCRdist sequence similarity when clustering within HLA-allele-positive subsets. Repertoires with fewer than 30,000 or more than 120,000 public chains were left out of co-occurrence clustering, as were four to six repertoires with anomalous nucleotide sharing. Not all clones reach the TCRdb copy of this immuneACCESS table, which keeps in-frame sequences only. Checked studies attribute under half of the gap to unresolved V genes and leave the rest unexplained. V and J calls and clone size are copied from that table; D and trimming were computed from the DNA. This sample is represented by 50,000 to 60,000 clones; about three quarters of them were singletons. Nearly 3% of the sample lies in the top ten.

The sequenced material came from PBMCs. The receptor was derived from a man aged 18 to 30 in good health and CMV-seronegative. This chain is built from TRBV10-1 and TRBJ2-7, and TRBD2 matches 15 of the central bases. CDR3 region: CASSEGLAGGPNPYEQYF. The nucleotide sequence is given as TGCGCCAGCAGTGAGGGACTAGCGGGAGGGCCTAACCCCTACGAGCAGTACTTC.